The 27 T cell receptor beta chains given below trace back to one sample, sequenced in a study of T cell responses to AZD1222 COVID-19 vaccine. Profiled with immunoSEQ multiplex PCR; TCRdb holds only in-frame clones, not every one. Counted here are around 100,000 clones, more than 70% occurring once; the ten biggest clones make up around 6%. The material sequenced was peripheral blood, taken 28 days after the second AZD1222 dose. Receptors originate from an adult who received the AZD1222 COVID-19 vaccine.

The CDR3 DNA reads as TGTGCCAGCAGTTCAAACAATGAGCAGTTCTTC. The encoded protein is CASSSNNEQFF. This chain joins TRBV27 and TRBJ2-1; the D is unclear. The V gene lost 4 bases and the J gene lost 5 bases, with 3 bases spanning the gap. In germline, CDR1 is MNHEY, CDR2 SMNVEV (reference sequence). The CDR3 loop spans 11 amino acids.

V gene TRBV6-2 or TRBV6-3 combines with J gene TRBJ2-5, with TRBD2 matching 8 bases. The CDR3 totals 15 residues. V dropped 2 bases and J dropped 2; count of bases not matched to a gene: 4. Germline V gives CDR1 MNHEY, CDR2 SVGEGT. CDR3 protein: CASSYNRGGQETQYF. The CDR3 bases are TGTGCCAGCAGTTACAATCGGGGGGGGCAAGAGACCCAGTACTTC.

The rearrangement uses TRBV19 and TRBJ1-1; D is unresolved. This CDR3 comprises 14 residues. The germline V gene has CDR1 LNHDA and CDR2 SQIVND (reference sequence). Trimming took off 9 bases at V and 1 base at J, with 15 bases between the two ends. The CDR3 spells CASLAPKWNTEAFF. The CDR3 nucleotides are TGTGCCAGCTTAGCACCAAAGTGGAACACTGAAGCTTTCTTT.

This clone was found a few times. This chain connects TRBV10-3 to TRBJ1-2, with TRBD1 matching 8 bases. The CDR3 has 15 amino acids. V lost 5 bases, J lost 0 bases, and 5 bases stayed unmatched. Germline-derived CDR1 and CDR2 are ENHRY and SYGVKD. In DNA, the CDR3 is TGTGCCATCAGTTCGGACAGGGCAACTAACTATGGCTACACCTTC. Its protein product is CAISSDRATNYGYTF.

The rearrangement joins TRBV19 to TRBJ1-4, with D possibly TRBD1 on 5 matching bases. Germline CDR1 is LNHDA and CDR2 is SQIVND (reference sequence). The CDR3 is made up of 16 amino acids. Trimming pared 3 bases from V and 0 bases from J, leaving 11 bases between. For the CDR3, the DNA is TGTGCCAGTAGTATCTTCGGGACTGCAACTAATGAAAAACTGTTTTTT. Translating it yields CASSIFGTATNEKLFF.

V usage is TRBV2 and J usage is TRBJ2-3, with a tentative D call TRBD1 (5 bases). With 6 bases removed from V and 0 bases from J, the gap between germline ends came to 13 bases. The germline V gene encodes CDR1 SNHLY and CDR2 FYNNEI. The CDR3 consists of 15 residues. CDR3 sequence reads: CASSDHRQSTDTQYF. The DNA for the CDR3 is TGTGCCAGCAGCGACCATCGACAGAGCACAGATACGCAGTATTTT. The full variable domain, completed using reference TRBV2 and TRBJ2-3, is EPEVTQTPSHQVTQMGQEVILRCVPISNHLYFYWYRQILGQKVEFLVSFYNNEISEKSEIFDDQFSVERPDGSNFTLKIRSTKLEDSAMYFCASSDHRQSTDTQYFGPGTRLTVL.

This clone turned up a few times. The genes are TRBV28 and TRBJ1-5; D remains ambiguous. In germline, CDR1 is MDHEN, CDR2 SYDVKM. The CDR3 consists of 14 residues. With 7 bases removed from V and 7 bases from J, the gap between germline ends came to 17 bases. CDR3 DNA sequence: TGTGCCAGCATTTCTTTCAGCCCGGGCCAGCCCCAGCATTTT. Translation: CASISFSPGQPQHF.

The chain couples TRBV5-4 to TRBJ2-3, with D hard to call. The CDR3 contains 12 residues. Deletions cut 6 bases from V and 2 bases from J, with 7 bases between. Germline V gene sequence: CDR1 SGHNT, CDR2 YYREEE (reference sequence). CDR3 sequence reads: CASMGYTDTQYF. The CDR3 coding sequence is TGTGCCAGCATGGGGTACACAGATACGCAGTATTTT.

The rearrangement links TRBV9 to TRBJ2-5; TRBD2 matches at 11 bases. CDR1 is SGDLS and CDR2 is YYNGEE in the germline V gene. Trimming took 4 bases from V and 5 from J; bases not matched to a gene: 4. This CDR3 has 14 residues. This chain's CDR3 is CASSPRLAGETQYF. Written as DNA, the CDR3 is TGTGCCAGCAGCCCCCGACTAGCGGGGGAGACCCAGTACTTC.

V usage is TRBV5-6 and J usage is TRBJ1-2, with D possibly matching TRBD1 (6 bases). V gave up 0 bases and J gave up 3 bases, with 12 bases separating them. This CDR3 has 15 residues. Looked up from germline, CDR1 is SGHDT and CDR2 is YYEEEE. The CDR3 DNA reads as TGTGCCAGCAGCTTGGAAGACAGGCCTTACTATGGCTACACCTTC. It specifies CASSLEDRPYYGYTF.

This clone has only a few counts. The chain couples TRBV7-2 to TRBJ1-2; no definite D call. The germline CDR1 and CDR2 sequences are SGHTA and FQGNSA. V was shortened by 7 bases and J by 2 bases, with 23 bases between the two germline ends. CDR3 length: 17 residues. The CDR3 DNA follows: TGTGCCAGCACCCTCGTGGGGTGGGCCAACACCAACTATGGCTACACCTTC. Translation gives CASTLVGWANTNYGYTF.

The CDR3 nucleotides are TGTGCCAGTAGACGACACCACTCTGGGGCCAACGTCCTGACTTTC. Translating it yields CASRRHHSGANVLTF. This chain joins TRBV19 and TRBJ2-6; no reliable D call. The germline CDR1 and CDR2 sequences are LNHDA and SQIVND (reference sequence). This CDR3 is 15 amino acids long. V was cut by 6 bases and J by 0 bases, with 9 bases left in between.

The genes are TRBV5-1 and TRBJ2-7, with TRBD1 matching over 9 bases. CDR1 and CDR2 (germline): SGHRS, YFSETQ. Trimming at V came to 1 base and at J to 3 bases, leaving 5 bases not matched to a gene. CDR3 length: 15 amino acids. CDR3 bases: TGCGCCAGCAGCTTGAGCGGGACAGGGCTCTACGAGCAGTACTTC. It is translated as CASSLSGTGLYEQYF.

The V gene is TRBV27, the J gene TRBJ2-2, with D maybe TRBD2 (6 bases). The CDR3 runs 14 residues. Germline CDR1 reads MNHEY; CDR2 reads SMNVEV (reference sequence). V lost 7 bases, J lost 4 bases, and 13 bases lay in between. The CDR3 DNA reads TGTGCCAGCAAGGCGGGGACGTTCACCGGGGAGCTGTTTTTT. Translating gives CASKAGTFTGELFF.

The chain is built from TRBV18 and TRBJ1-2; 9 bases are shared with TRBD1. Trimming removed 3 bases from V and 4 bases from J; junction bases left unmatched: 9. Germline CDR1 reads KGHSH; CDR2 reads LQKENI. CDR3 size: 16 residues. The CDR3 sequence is CASSPGTGYSPYGYTF. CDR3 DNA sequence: TGTGCCAGCTCACCCGGGACAGGGTATTCTCCCTATGGCTACACCTTC.

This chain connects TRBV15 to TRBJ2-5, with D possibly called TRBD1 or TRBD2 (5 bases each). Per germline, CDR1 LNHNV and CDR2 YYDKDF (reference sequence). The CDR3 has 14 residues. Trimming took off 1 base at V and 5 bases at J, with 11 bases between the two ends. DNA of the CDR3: TGTGCCACCAGCAGAGTGGGGACCGCGGAGACCCAGTACTTC. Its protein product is CATSRVGTAETQYF.

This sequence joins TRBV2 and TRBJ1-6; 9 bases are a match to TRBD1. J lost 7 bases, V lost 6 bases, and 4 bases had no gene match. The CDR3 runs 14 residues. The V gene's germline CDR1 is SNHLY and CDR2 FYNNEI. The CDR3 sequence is CASRGQGLNSPLHF. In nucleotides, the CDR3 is TGTGCCAGCAGAGGACAGGGGTTGAATTCACCCCTCCACTTT.

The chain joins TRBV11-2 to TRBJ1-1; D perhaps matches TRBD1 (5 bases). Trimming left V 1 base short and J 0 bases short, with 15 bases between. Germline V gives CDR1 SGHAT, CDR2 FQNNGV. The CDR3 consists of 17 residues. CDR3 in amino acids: CASSLASPGSMNTEAFF. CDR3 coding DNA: TGTGCCAGCAGCTTAGCCTCCCCAGGGTCCATGAACACTGAAGCTTTCTTT.

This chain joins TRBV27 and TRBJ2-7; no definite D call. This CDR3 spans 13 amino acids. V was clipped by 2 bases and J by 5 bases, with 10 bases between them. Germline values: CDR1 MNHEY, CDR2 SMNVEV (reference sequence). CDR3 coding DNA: TGTGCCAGCAGTTTAGTTCTGGGAAACGAGCAGTACTTC. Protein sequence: CASSLVLGNEQYF.

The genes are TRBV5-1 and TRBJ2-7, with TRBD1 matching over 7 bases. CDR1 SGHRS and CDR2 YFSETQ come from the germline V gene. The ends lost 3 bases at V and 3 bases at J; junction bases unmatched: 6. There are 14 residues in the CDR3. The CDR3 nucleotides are TGCGCCAGCAGCTCGGACAGGCCCTACTACGAGCAGTACTTC. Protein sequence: CASSSDRPYYEQYF.

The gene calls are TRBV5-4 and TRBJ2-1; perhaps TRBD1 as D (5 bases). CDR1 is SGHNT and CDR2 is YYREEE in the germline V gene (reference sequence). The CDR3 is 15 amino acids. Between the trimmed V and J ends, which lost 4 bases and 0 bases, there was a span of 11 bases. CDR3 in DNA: TGTGCCAGCAGCCAGGACACGAGCTCCTACAATGAGCAGTTCTTC. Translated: CASSQDTSSYNEQFF.

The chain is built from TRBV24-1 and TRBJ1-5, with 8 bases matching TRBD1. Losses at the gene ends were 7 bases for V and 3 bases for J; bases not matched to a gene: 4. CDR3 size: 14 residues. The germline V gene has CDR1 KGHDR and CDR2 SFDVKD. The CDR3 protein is CATSPGQVNQPQHF. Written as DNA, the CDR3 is TGTGCCACCAGCCCGGGACAGGTCAATCAGCCCCAGCATTTT.

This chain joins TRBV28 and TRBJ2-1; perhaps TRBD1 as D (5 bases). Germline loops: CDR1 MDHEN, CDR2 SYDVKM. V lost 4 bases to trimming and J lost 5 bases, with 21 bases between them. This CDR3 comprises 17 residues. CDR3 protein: CASSSRGQGLRDNEQFF. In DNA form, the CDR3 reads TGTGCCAGCAGTTCACGTGGCCAGGGCCTCAGGGACAATGAGCAGTTCTTC. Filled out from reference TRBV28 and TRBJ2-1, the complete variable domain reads DVKVTQSSRYLVKRTGEKVFLECVQDMDHENMFWYRQDPGLGLRLIYFSYDVKMKEKGDIPEGYSVSREKKERFSLILESASTNQTSMYLCASSSRGQGLRDNEQFFGPGTRLTVL.

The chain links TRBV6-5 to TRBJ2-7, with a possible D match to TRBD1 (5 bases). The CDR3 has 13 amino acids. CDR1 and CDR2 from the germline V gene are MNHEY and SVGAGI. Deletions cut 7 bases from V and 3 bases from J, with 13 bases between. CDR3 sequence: CASNKQGLYEQYF. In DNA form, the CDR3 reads TGTGCCAGCAATAAGCAGGGTCTCTACGAGCAGTACTTC.

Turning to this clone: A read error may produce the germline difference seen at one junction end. CDR3 DNA sequence: TGTGCCAGCTCCTCTCAACCCCAACAGACCCAGTACTTC. Amino acids: CASSSQPQQTQYF. The V and J genes are TRBV2 and TRBJ2-5; no firm D call. This CDR3 comprises 13 residues. Germline V gene sequence: CDR1 SNHLY, CDR2 FYNNEI.

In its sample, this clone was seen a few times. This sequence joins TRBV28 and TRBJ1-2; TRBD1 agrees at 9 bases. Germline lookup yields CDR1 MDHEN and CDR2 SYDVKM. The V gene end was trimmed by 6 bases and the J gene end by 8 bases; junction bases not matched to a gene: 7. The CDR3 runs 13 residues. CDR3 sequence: CASRDNRGPGYTF. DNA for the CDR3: TGTGCCAGCAGAGACAACAGGGGGCCGGGCTACACCTTC.

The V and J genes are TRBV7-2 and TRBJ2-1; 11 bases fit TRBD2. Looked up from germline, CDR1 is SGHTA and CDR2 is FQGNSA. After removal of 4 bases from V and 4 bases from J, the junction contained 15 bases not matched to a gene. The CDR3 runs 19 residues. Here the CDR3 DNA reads TGTGCCAGCAGCTCCCGGTTTAGCGGGGGGGCCGGTATATACAATGAGCAGTTCTTC. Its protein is CASSSRFSGGAGIYNEQFF.